The clone carrying this T cell receptor beta chain turned up a few times. Antigen: not known. The data stem from a study of response to subunit inactivated influenza vaccine. Whole-study findings and limits: T cells newly recruited by each seasonal influenza vaccination are few, the authors suggested.

TCRdb reprocessed the RT-PCR reads with MiXCR, giving one entry per CDR3 protein. The sample shows about 700,000 distinct CDR3 sequences, 12% to 15% of them seen only once. There are 15 residues in the CDR3. Germline V gene data show CDR1 as LGHNA and CDR2 as YNFKEQ. V trimming: 2 bases; J trimming: 7 bases; junction bases outside the gene matches: 7. This receptor was taken from a man aged 45-60 years who received an inactivated influenza vaccine. The sequencing used PBMCs from blood, collected roughly 2 weeks before vaccination. The rearrangement uses TRBV4-2 and TRBJ2-7; 11 bases align to TRBD2. This CDR3 reads CASSQPGTSGSEQYF. CDR3 bases: TGTGCCAGCAGCCAACCAGGGACTAGCGGCTCAGAGCAGTACTTC.